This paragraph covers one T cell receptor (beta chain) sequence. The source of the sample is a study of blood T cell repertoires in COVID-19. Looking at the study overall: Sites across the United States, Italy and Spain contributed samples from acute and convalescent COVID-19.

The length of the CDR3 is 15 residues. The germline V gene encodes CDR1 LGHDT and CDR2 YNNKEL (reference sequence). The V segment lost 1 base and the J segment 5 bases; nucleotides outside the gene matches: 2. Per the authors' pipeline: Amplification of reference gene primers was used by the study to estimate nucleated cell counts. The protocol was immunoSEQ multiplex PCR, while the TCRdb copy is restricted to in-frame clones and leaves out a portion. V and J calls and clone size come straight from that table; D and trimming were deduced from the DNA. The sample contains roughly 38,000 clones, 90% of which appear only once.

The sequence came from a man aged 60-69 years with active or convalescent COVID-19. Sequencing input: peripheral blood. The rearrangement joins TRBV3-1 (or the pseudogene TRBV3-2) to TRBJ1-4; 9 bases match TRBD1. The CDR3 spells CASSQAGTGNEKLFF. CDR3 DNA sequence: TGTGCCAGCAGCCAAGCCGGGACAGGGAATGAAAAACTGTTTTTT.